These 5 T cell receptor beta chains share one sample of origin, sequenced in a study of CD8+CD57+ T cells in acquired aplastic anemia. Researchers used genomic DNA as the template to profile TCR beta VDJ and CDR3. TCRdb independently ran MiXCR on the reads; one entry per CDR3 protein. The sample records 68,000 or so distinct CDR3 sequences, 54% being singletons. The sequencing sample was made of sorted CD4+, CD8+, or CD8+CD57+ T cells (not recorded which) from PBMCs. The receptors were sampled from a human donor in good health, serving as a control.

The chain uses TRBV29-1 and TRBJ2-7; the D is unclear. CDR3 length: 12 amino acids. The germline V and J ends were trimmed by 4 bases and 0 bases, with 7 bases remaining between them. CDR1 is SQVTM, CDR2 ANQGSEA, per germline. In nucleotides, the CDR3 is TGCAGCGTTGTTTCTAACTCCTACGAGCAGTACTTC. Protein: CSVVSNSYEQYF.

This clonotype was counted ten times or more. The CDR3 nucleotides read TGTGCCAGCAGCTCCGGACTAGCGGAGCAGTACTTC. The encoded protein is CASSSGLAEQYF. The genes are TRBV5-4 and TRBJ2-7, with TRBD2 identical over 9 bases. Germline values: CDR1 SGHNT, CDR2 YYREEE (reference sequence). The CDR3 runs to 12 residues. With 3 bases clipped from V and 7 bases from J, the junction kept 2 bases outside the gene matches.

CDR3 residues: CASSEVEGAGDTQYF. The DNA for the CDR3 is TGTGCCAGCAGTGAAGTTGAGGGGGCAGGGGATACGCAGTATTTT. V and J are TRBV2 and TRBJ2-3, with 7 nucleotides matching TRBD1. V shed 1 base and J 6 bases; nucleotides not matched to a gene: 7. Germline V gene lookup returns CDR1 SNHLY and CDR2 FYNNEI. This CDR3 spans 15 amino acids.

The chain joins TRBV2 to TRBJ2-1; the match to TRBD1 covers 8 bases. The CDR3 is 13 residues long. V shed 9 bases, J shed 8 bases, and the junction held 9 bases outside the gene matches. CDR1 SNHLY and CDR2 FYNNEI come from the germline V gene. CDR3 sequence reads: CASKVMTGDEQFF. The CDR3, as DNA: TGTGCCAGTAAGGTCATGACAGGGGATGAGCAGTTCTTC.

The V call is TRBV5-4, the J call TRBJ2-7; 9 bases line up with TRBD1. Germline-derived CDR1 and CDR2 are SGHNT and YYREEE (reference sequence). The J segment lost 6 bases and the V segment lost 3 bases, leaving 7 bases of the junction unmatched. The CDR3 covers 14 residues. CDR3 DNA sequence: TGTGCCAGCAGCTCCGGGACAGGGATATCCGAGCAGTACTTC. Amino acid sequence: CASSSGTGISEQYF.